One sample yielded the 8 T cell receptor beta chains listed below, sequenced in a study of blood T cell repertoires in COVID-19. Measured with immunoSEQ multiplex PCR; TCRdb has only the in-frame clones, and not every one. The data show about 230,000 clones, about 85% seen once. The specimen was peripheral blood. The source of these receptors is a woman aged 80 or older with acute or convalescent COVID-19.

The rearrangement uses TRBV9 and TRBJ1-6; D is unclear. The V end was cut by 0 bases, the J end by 3 bases, with 7 bases between. This CDR3 is 15 amino acids long. Germline V gene data show CDR1 as SGDLS and CDR2 as YYNGEE. The CDR3 loop is CASSVGGDYNSPLHF. The CDR3 DNA follows: TGTGCCAGCAGCGTAGGAGGAGACTATAATTCACCCCTCCACTTT.

This chain connects TRBV10-3 to TRBJ2-1; TRBD1 aligns across 7 bases. Germline V gene sequence: CDR1 ENHRY, CDR2 SYGVKD. The CDR3 has 16 residues. The V gene end was trimmed by 5 bases and the J gene end by 0 bases; junction bases not matched to a gene: 7. CDR3 loop: CAISRGQSASYNEQFF. In DNA, the CDR3 is TGTGCCATCAGTAGGGGACAGTCTGCCTCCTACAATGAGCAGTTCTTC.

The chain carries TRBV5-4 and TRBJ2-2; TRBD2 matches 16 bases. The trim removed 4 bases at V and 4 bases at J, leaving 7 bases unmatched. CDR3 length equals 18 residues. Per the germline V gene, CDR1 is SGHNT and CDR2 is YYREEE (reference sequence). CDR3 coding DNA: TGTGCCAGCAGCCCCCCGGGACTAGCGGGGGGGGGCACCGGGGAGCTGTTTTTT. This sequence encodes CASSPPGLAGGGTGELFF.

This chain uses TRBV10-1 with TRBJ2-1; D perhaps matches TRBD1 (6 bases). Deletions cut 0 bases from V and 8 bases from J, with 17 bases between. Per the germline V gene, CDR1 is WNHNN and CDR2 is SYGVQD (reference sequence). CDR3 length equals 16 residues. DNA of the CDR3: TGCGCCAGCAGTGAGTCGGCAGGGGTTGAAATCGATGAGCAGTTCTTC. Translating gives CASSESAGVEIDEQFF.

This clone was picked up a small number of times. The chain carries TRBV19 and TRBJ1-4; 10 bases agree with TRBD1. V trimming: 7 bases; J trimming: 7 bases; junction bases outside the gene matches: 12. This CDR3 spans 16 amino acids. Looked up from germline, CDR1 is LNHDA and CDR2 is SQIVND (reference sequence). CDR3 in DNA: TGTGCCAGTATACAACCAGTTGGGACAGGGGTTGAAAAACTGTTTTTT. This sequence encodes CASIQPVGTGVEKLFF.

This clone was observed a few times. The CDR3 sequence is CASSTYLNTEAFF. In DNA, the CDR3 is TGTGCCAGCAGTACATACCTGAACACTGAAGCTTTCTTT. The rearrangement uses TRBV27 and TRBJ1-1; D is uncertain. Germline V CDR1 and CDR2: MNHEY, SMNVEV (reference sequence). V was cut by 5 bases and J by 0 bases, with 7 bases left in between. This CDR3 contains 13 residues.

The genes are TRBV9 and TRBJ2-1; 8 nucleotides match TRBD1. The germline gives CDR1 SGDLS, CDR2 YYNGEE. V lost 1 base and J lost 3; bases outside the gene matches: 3. The CDR3 has 15 amino acids. CDR3 in amino acids: CASSVLQGGYNEQFF. Here the CDR3 DNA reads TGTGCCAGCAGCGTATTACAGGGGGGCTACAATGAGCAGTTCTTC.

The chain couples TRBV5-1 to TRBJ1-2, with 9 bases lining up with TRBD1. Germline CDR1 reads SGHRS; CDR2 reads YFSETQ. This CDR3 has 15 residues. V lost 0 bases, J lost 7 bases, and 7 bases stayed unmatched. CDR3 DNA: TGCGCCAGCAGCTTGGCGGACAGGGGAAGTGCTGGCTACACCTTC. It yields the protein CASSLADRGSAGYTF.